These 10 T cell receptor beta chains were all obtained from the same sample, sequenced in a study of blood T cell repertoires in COVID-19. The protocol was immunoSEQ multiplex PCR, while the TCRdb copy is restricted to in-frame clones and leaves out a portion. The repertoire consists of 50,000 to 70,000 clones, with around 85% occurring once and the leading ten covering 7% to 10%. The sequenced sample consisted of peripheral blood. These receptor sequences come from a woman aged 65 to 85 with active COVID-19.

CDR3 residues: CASSGRNSPLHF. The CDR3 DNA is TGTGCCAGCAGCGGGCGCAATTCACCCCTCCACTTT. The chain joins TRBV7-9 to TRBJ1-6; no definite D call. The CDR3 is made up of 12 amino acids. Trimming pared 5 bases from V and 7 bases from J, leaving 6 bases between. Germline V gene sequence: CDR1 SEHNR, CDR2 FQNEAQ (reference sequence).

The gene calls are TRBV18 and TRBJ1-2; TRBD1 might be the D (5 bases). This CDR3 has 13 residues. Looked up from germline, CDR1 is KGHSH and CDR2 is LQKENI. V dropped 0 bases and J dropped 4 bases, with 6 bases sitting between them. The DNA for the CDR3 is TGTGCCAGCTCACCACCGGACACCTATGGCTACACCTTC. Its protein product is CASSPPDTYGYTF.

This chain links TRBV28 with TRBJ1-5; 9 positions match TRBD1. V was pared by 7 bases and J by 0 bases, with 16 bases of the junction left unmatched. Germline V CDR1 and CDR2: MDHEN, SYDVKM. The CDR3 runs to 19 residues. The CDR3 nucleotides are TGTGCCAGCACCCGGGAGGGACAGGGTTTCAGTTATAGCAATCAGCCCCAGCATTTT. This encodes CASTREGQGFSYSNQPQHF.

The chain employs TRBV19 and TRBJ1-2; perhaps TRBD1 as D (5 bases). Germline assignment: CDR1 LNHDA and CDR2 SQIVND (reference sequence). Trimming removed 3 bases from V and 0 bases from J, with 11 bases in between. CDR3 length: 15 amino acids. CDR3 amino acids: CASSIFSGTNYGYTF. As DNA, the CDR3 is TGTGCCAGTAGTATCTTCTCAGGGACTAACTATGGCTACACCTTC.

The J gene is TRBJ2-3, the V gene TRBV19; TRBD1 matches 7 bases. CDR3 length equals 13 residues. CDR1 and CDR2 (germline): LNHDA, SQIVND (reference sequence). The V segment lost 10 bases and the J segment 8 bases; nucleotides outside the gene matches: 12. DNA for the CDR3: TGTGCCACCAACGACTACAGGGGCGGTACGCAGTATTTT. Protein sequence: CATNDYRGGTQYF.

This clone was seen a single time. The chain has TRBV30 and TRBJ1-2; D is uncertain. The CDR3 is 15 amino acids. Germline loops: CDR1 GTSNPN, CDR2 SVGIG (reference sequence). V shed 4 bases and J shed 4 bases, with 19 bases lying between them. The CDR3 is CAWMNWETPTYGYTF. The DNA for the CDR3 is TGTGCCTGGATGAACTGGGAGACGCCGACCTATGGCTACACCTTC.

This chain connects TRBV14 to TRBJ2-2, with 7 bases fitting TRBD1. V shed 2 bases and J 4 bases; nucleotides not matched to a gene: 13. CDR1 SGHDN and CDR2 FVKESK come from the germline V gene. The CDR3 is 18 amino acids. CDR3 coding DNA: TGTGCCAGCAGCCAAAGGCTGGGACAGCTTCGAGGCACCGGGGAGCTGTTTTTT. Encoded protein: CASSQRLGQLRGTGELFF.

This clone has only one observation. The chain carries TRBV5-1 and TRBJ2-3, with D tentatively TRBD1 (5 bases). V lost 4 bases and J 4 bases, leaving 16 bases between the germline ends. Per the germline V gene, CDR1 is SGHRS and CDR2 is YFSETQ. CDR3 size: 15 residues. The CDR3 DNA is TGCGCCAGCAGCATCCTCGGCCAGGGTGCAGATACGCAGTATTTT. Translation: CASSILGQGADTQYF.

The genes are TRBV16 and TRBJ2-7, with 11 bases identical to TRBD1. Germline CDR1 KGHSY, CDR2 FQNENV. The CDR3 extends over 14 amino acids. After removal of 4 bases from V and 6 bases from J, the junction contained 5 bases not matched to a gene. DNA for the CDR3: TGTGCCAGCAGCCCAGGGACAGGGGGAGGCGAGCAGTACTTC. Its translation: CASSPGTGGGEQYF.

The chain recombines TRBV7-9 with TRBJ2-1, with D possibly being TRBD1 (5 bases). V was cut by 5 bases and J by 0 bases, with 14 bases left in between. Germline CDR1 is SEHNR and CDR2 is FQNEAQ (reference sequence). CDR3 length equals 16 residues. CDR3 residues: CASSGETEDSYNEQFF. The CDR3 nucleotides are TGTGCCAGCAGCGGAGAGACAGAGGACTCCTACAATGAGCAGTTCTTC.